This is a list of T cell receptor beta chains from one sample in a study of T-cell reconstitution after alpha-beta-depleted transplantation in children. TCRdb used MiXCR to reprocess the PCR reads, holding one entry per CDR3 protein. The sample has about 610,000 distinct CDR3 sequences; 8% to 11% are singletons. Sample: PBMCs from the stem cell graft donor, taken from the stem cell graft. These receptors all stem from a human donor who donated a stem cell graft to a child with acute myeloid leukemia. Both conserved end residues are part of each CDR3. The D gene is left open where the match is weak. For some rows the clone size is stated as once, few or many, or as a class when expanded; others skip it.

TRBD1,TRBV27,TRBJ1-2,few,CASTPAGQGGYGYTF,TGTGCCAGCACTCCTGCGGGACAGGGAGGCTATGGCTACACCTTC
-,TRBV6-2/TRBV6-3,TRBJ1-3,few,CASRPDDTGNTIYF,TGTGCCAGCAGGCCGGACGACACTGGAAACACCATATATTTT
-,TRBV7-8,TRBJ2-7,-,CASRDESAHSYEQYF,TGTGCCAGCAGGGACGAGAGCGCCCACTCCTACGAGCAGTACTTC
-,TRBV6-5,TRBJ2-2,-,CASSPPYVPNTGELFF,TGTGCCAGCAGTCCCCCCTACGTCCCGAACACCGGGGAGCTGTTTTTT
TRBD2,TRBV7-9,TRBJ2-1,-,CASRLETSGYNEQFF,TGTGCCAGCAGACTAGAGACTAGCGGATACAATGAGCAGTTCTTC
TRBD1,TRBV7-9,TRBJ1-2,few,CASSPDRVLYGYTF,TGTGCCAGCAGCCCTGACAGGGTCCTCTATGGCTACACCTTC
TRBD1,TRBV29-1,TRBJ1-5,-,CSVGDREYQPQHF,TGCAGCGTTGGGGACAGGGAATATCAGCCCCAGCATTTT
-,TRBV6-6,TRBJ2-5,-,CASRKPPKTQYF,TGTGCCAGCAGAAAACCCCCAAAGACCCAGTACTTC
TRBD2,TRBV28,TRBJ2-3,few,CASSSPSGRYTDTQYF,TGTGCCAGCAGTTCCCCTAGCGGGAGGTACACAGATACGCAGTATTTT
-,TRBV7-6,TRBJ2-7,-,CAELLDSSYEQYF,TGTGCCGAGCTGTTGGACAGCTCCTACGAGCAGTACTTC
TRBD2,TRBV11-3,TRBJ2-2,-,CASSPTEGTSGHGELFF,TGTGCCAGCAGCCCGACTGAAGGGACTAGCGGTCACGGGGAGCTGTTTTTT
TRBD2,TRBV28,TRBJ2-7,-,CASGRAGEEQYF,TGTGCCAGCGGTCGAGCGGGAGAAGAGCAGTACTTC
-,TRBV20-1,TRBJ1-1,many,CSARDPPGFTEAFF,TGCAGTGCTAGAGATCCTCCAGGGTTTACTGAAGCTTTCTTT
TRBD2,TRBV29-1,TRBJ2-2,few,CSPILAGGHVILLNTGELFF,TGCAGCCCGATTCTAGCGGGAGGCCACGTAATCTTATTGAACACCGGGGAGCTGTTTTTT
-,TRBV3-1,TRBJ2-4,-,CASSHPQLARDIQYF,TGTGCCAGCAGCCACCCACAGCTAGCTAGGGACATTCAGTACTTC
-,TRBV10-3,TRBJ2-1,-,CAISGTMGDNEQFF,TGTGCCATCAGTGGGACTATGGGGGACAATGAGCAGTTCTTC
-,TRBV7-9,TRBJ2-7,few,CASSLSGQTYEQYF,TGTGCCAGCAGTCTTAGCGGACAGACCTACGAGCAGTACTTC
-,TRBV29-1,TRBJ2-7,many,CSVGGGAGSYEQYF,TGCAGCGTTGGAGGGGGAGCGGGAAGCTACGAGCAGTACTTC
-,TRBV7-2,TRBJ2-7,few,CASSFITEQYF,TGTGCCAGCAGCTTCATCACCGAGCAGTACTTC
-,TRBV3-1,TRBJ2-1,many,CASSRGRTPNEQFF,TGTGCCAGCAGCCGGGGTAGAACCCCCAATGAGCAGTTCTTC
TRBD2,TRBV25-1,TRBJ2-5,-,CASSGFTGGPPETQYF,TGTGCCAGCAGTGGTTTTACGGGAGGGCCGCCAGAGACCCAGTACTTC
TRBD2,TRBV7-2,TRBJ2-2,-,CASSRRTSGSITGELFF,TGTGCCAGCAGCCGCCGGACTAGCGGGAGTATAACCGGGGAGCTGTTTTTT
-,TRBV20-1,TRBJ2-3,-,CSARKGTPDTQYF,TGCAGTGCTAGAAAAGGGACTCCAGATACGCAGTATTTT
-,TRBV29-1,TRBJ2-1,-,CSVARRGGEQFF,TGCAGCGTGGCCCGGCGGGGTGGTGAGCAGTTCTTC
-,TRBV7-9,TRBJ2-7,few,CASSSAQRYEQYF,TGTGCCAGCAGCTCTGCCCAAAGGTACGAGCAGTACTTC